The 11 T cell receptor beta chains presented below share a single source sample, sequenced in a study of blood T cells in healthy people across ages. The second PCR ran about 6 to 11 cycles with a sample-barcoded 5' primer and J-beta primers. TCRdb called the 5' RACE reads again in MiXCR, with one record for every CDR3 protein. The data hold 730,000 or so distinct CDR3 sequences, with 40% to 50% observed a single time. Sequencing was performed on blood. The origin of the receptors is a man older than 75 in good health.

The chain employs TRBV10-3 and TRBJ2-7; 7 bases match TRBD1. Germline values: CDR1 ENHRY, CDR2 SYGVKD. This CDR3 has 13 amino acids. V was pared by 10 bases and J by 3 bases, with 9 bases of the junction left unmatched. The CDR3 nucleotides read TGTGCCACCGGACAGGATCTGAACTACGAGCAGTACTTC. This sequence encodes CATGQDLNYEQYF.

The chain combines TRBV6-1 with TRBJ2-1, with 15 positions matching TRBD2. The germline V gene encodes CDR1 MNHNS and CDR2 SASEGT. This CDR3 has 19 residues. V was clipped by 6 bases and J by 6 bases; unmatched bases: 15. CDR3 sequence (DNA): TGTGCCAGCAGCGTTCCGGGACTAGCGGGAGGAAGGGGCCCCAATGAGCAGTTCTTC. It encodes CASSVPGLAGGRGPNEQFF.

This CDR3 is CSVGYAGTGAETQYF. The CDR3 nucleotides are TGCAGCGTTGGGTATGCCGGGACAGGGGCAGAGACCCAGTACTTC. This rearrangement joins TRBV29-1 to TRBJ2-5; TRBD1 agrees at 10 bases. This CDR3 has 15 amino acids. V gave up 4 bases and J gave up 4 bases; unmatched junction bases: 9. Germline lookup yields CDR1 SQVTM and CDR2 ANQGSEA.

This clonotype was recorded a few times. V usage is TRBV12-3 or TRBV12-4 and J usage is TRBJ1-4; 7 positions match TRBD1. V gave up 6 bases and J gave up 5 bases; unmatched junction bases: 6. The CDR3 has 14 residues. The CDR3 DNA reads as TGTGCCAGCAGGACCGGGACAGAGAATGAAAAACTGTTTTTT. Translating it yields CASRTGTENEKLFF.

Details on this clonotype: The junction does not match germline at one end; this may be a read error. This chain links TRBV9 with TRBJ2-1, with a tentative D call TRBD2 (5 bases). The CDR3 is 16 residues long. In germline, CDR1 is SGDLS, CDR2 YYNGEE. CDR3 region: CASSPTSLVGTGELFF. In DNA, the CDR3 is TGTGCCAGCAGCCCGACTTCCTTGGTGGGCACCGGGGAGCTGTTCTTC.

With respect to this clonotype: Possible read error: a much larger clone is one base away. The chain recombines TRBV7-2 with TRBJ2-7, with TRBD1 matching over 7 bases. This CDR3 has 14 residues. Looked up from germline, CDR1 is SGHTA and CDR2 is FQGNSA. The V segment lost 5 bases and the J segment 7 bases; nucleotides outside the gene matches: 11. The CDR3, as DNA: TGTGCCAGCAGCGCCCTTAGTGGGACAGATGAGCAGTACTTC. Protein product: CASSALSGTDEQYF.

This chain connects TRBV20-1 to TRBJ2-3; D is possibly TRBD1 (5 bases). The germline CDR1 and CDR2 sequences are DFQATT and SNEGSKA (reference sequence). This CDR3 region has 15 residues. Trimming removed 5 bases from V and 3 bases from J, with 18 bases in between. The CDR3 is CSAPEAQGITDTQYF. CDR3 DNA: TGCAGTGCTCCCGAGGCGCAGGGTATTACAGATACGCAGTATTTT.

To note about this clonotype: One end of the junction varies from germline; a read error may be responsible. The chain recombines TRBV5-1 with TRBJ2-1; 7 bases line up with TRBD1. The CDR3 loop spans 17 amino acids. CDR1 and CDR2 from the germline V gene are SGHRS and YFSETQ. CDR3: CASSLGYRGGRNNGQFF. CDR3 nucleotide sequence: TGCGCCAGCAGCTTGGGGTACAGGGGTGGGCGTAACAATGGGCAGTTCTTC.

The table lists this clonotype with many counts. V and J are TRBV28 and TRBJ2-7, with D possibly being TRBD1 (5 bases). Germline loops: CDR1 MDHEN, CDR2 SYDVKM. This CDR3 region has 12 residues. V lost 7 bases, J lost 4 bases, and 11 bases lay in between. CDR3 sequence: CASNNRGYEQYF. CDR3 bases: TGTGCCAGCAACAATAGGGGATACGAGCAGTACTTC. Based on the CDR3 plus reference TRBV28 and TRBJ2-7, the full variable domain is DVKVTQSSRYLVKRTGEKVFLECVQDMDHENMFWYRQDPGLGLRLIYFSYDVKMKEKGDIPEGYSVSREKKERFSLILESASTNQTSMYLCASNNRGYEQYFGPGTRLTVT.

This clonotype was seen a handful of times. The V gene is TRBV9, the J gene TRBJ2-1; unclear D gene. V dropped 2 bases and J dropped 10 bases, with 13 bases sitting between them. CDR1 and CDR2 from the germline V gene are SGDLS and YYNGEE. This CDR3 has 13 amino acids. The CDR3 nucleotides are TGTGCCAGCAGCGTGGGTCGGTCGCGGGAGCAGTTCTTC. Residues: CASSVGRSREQFF.

This chain uses TRBV6-5 with TRBJ1-5, with 7 bases that match TRBD1. The CDR3 sequence is 16 residues long. Germline CDR1 and CDR2: MNHEY and SVGAGI. The V gene end was trimmed by 6 bases and the J gene end by 1 base; junction bases not matched to a gene: 9. CDR3 protein: CASRRRTGLSNQPQHF. The CDR3 DNA reads as TGTGCCAGCAGGCGCAGGACAGGTCTGAGCAATCAGCCCCAGCATTTT.